This entry lists 5 T cell receptor beta chains sequenced from one sample in a study of cytomegalovirus exposure and HLA in healthy donors. The study ran its PCR with 60 Vbeta and 13 Jbeta primers. Measured with immunoSEQ multiplex PCR; TCRdb has only the in-frame clones, and not every one. The sample lists about 55,000 clones; 70% to 85% were seen once. Sequencing was carried out using PBMCs. Receptors were obtained from a man aged 30 to 45 in good health and CMV-seronegative.

The V gene is TRBV5-5, the J gene TRBJ2-5; 10 bases fit TRBD1. After removal of 2 bases from V and 0 bases from J, the junction contained 4 bases not matched to a gene. The CDR3 has 16 amino acids. In germline, CDR1 is SGHKS, CDR2 YYEKEE (reference sequence). CDR3 sequence: CASSFSGTGDQETQYF. The DNA of the CDR3 is TGTGCCAGCAGCTTTTCCGGGACAGGGGACCAAGAGACCCAGTACTTC.

This chain uses TRBV5-6 with TRBJ1-1; D gene unclear. The CDR3 covers 13 residues. V was pared by 1 base and J by 1 base, with 5 bases between. CDR1 is SGHDT and CDR2 is YYEEEE in the germline V gene. CDR3: CASSLLRNTEAFF. CDR3 in DNA: TGTGCCAGCAGCTTGCTACGGAACACTGAAGCTTTCTTT. The full variable domain, in which reference TRBV5-6 and TRBJ1-1 provide the parts outside the CDR3, is DAGVTQSPTHLIKTRGQQVTLRCSPKSGHDTVSWYQQALGQGPQFIFQYYEEEERQRGNFPDRFSGHQFPNYSSELNVNALLLGDSALYLCASSLLRNTEAFFGQGTRLTVV.

V usage is TRBV19 and J usage is TRBJ1-2, with a possible D match to TRBD1 (6 bases). V shed 7 bases and J shed 5 bases, with 11 bases lying between them. Germline CDR1 is LNHDA and CDR2 is SQIVND (reference sequence). The CDR3 contains 12 residues. The CDR3, as DNA: TGTGCCAGTACCAACGACAGGTATGGCTACACCTTC. It translates to CASTNDRYGYTF.

The rearrangement uses TRBV5-6 and TRBJ2-3; 9 nucleotides line up with TRBD1. V shed 3 bases and J 3 bases; nucleotides not matched to a gene: 2. CDR1 is SGHDT and CDR2 is YYEEEE in the germline V gene. This CDR3 region has 14 residues. The DNA of the CDR3 is TGTGCCAGCAGCTCGGACAGGGGAACAGATACGCAGTATTTT. This gives the protein CASSSDRGTDTQYF.

This clone was seen once. This sequence joins TRBV4-3 and TRBJ1-6; weak D call: TRBD1 (6 bases). The length of the CDR3 is 15 residues. V was trimmed by 8 bases and J by 4 bases, leaving 15 bases between them. Germline CDR1 is LGHNA and CDR2 is YSLEER. The CDR3 loop reads CASAIGGVYNSPLHF. In DNA form, the CDR3 reads TGCGCCAGCGCGATAGGGGGAGTTTATAATTCACCCCTCCACTTT.